Listed below are T cell receptor beta chains from one sample, sequenced in a study of blood T cell repertoires in COVID-19. Generated by immunoSEQ multiplex PCR, the TCRdb table keeps only in-frame clones and is missing some. The table has 100,000 or so clones, 80% to 85% seen once. Sequenced sample: peripheral blood. These receptor sequences come from a man in his 70s with active or convalescent COVID-19. Each CDR3 is given with its conserved first and last residue. A D gene is named only where the DNA matches it firmly. A clone size is listed for some rows: how often the clone was seen (once, few, many), or a class if it is expanded.

j_call,v_call,clone_size,d_call,cdr3_nt,cdr3_aa
TRBJ1-5,TRBV30,-,-,TGTGCCTGGACTCAGGGAGGGGGCAATCAGCCCCAGCATTTT,CAWTQGGGNQPQHF
TRBJ1-4,TRBV28,-,TRBD1,TGTGCCAGCAGTTTCGTACAGGGGGGAGAAAAACTGTTTTTT,CASSFVQGGEKLFF
TRBJ2-1,TRBV6-5,-,-,TGTGCCAGCAGTTACAGATCAGGGTACAATGAGCAGTTCTTC,CASSYRSGYNEQFF
TRBJ2-2,TRBV5-1,-,-,TGCGCCAGCAGCTTGGTTGGGGCGCCCGACACCGGGGAGCTGTTTTTT,CASSLVGAPDTGELFF
TRBJ2-3,TRBV7-2,-,TRBD2,TGTGCCAGCAGCCGGACGGGGGGGAACATCGATACGCAGTATTTT,CASSRTGGNIDTQYF
TRBJ2-3,TRBV18,-,-,TGTGCCAGCTCACCACCGAATCAGAAAGATACGCAGTATTTT,CASSPPNQKDTQYF
TRBJ2-3,TRBV11-2,-,-,TGTGCCAGCAGCTTAGAGGGTGGCGGGGGCGGCACAGATACGCAGTATTTT,CASSLEGGGGGTDTQYF
TRBJ1-1,TRBV6-2/TRBV6-3,-,-,TGTGCCAGCAGTTCAGGGGAGATCACTGAAGCTTTCTTT,CASSSGEITEAFF
TRBJ1-2,TRBV3-1/TRBV3-2,-,TRBD1,TGTGCCAGCAGCCAAGCAACGGACAGGGCCTTCTATGGCTACACCTTC,CASSQATDRAFYGYTF
TRBJ1-5,TRBV7-9,few,-,TGTGCCAGCGCTGACAGGAGCAATCAGCCCCAGCATTTT,CASADRSNQPQHF
TRBJ1-1,TRBV5-1,-,-,TGCGCCAGCAGCCTACAGTCAGGAGGAGGTACTGAAGCTTTCTTT,CASSLQSGGGTEAFF
TRBJ2-1,TRBV7-2,once,TRBD2,TGTGCCAGCAGCTTAGTTCGCGGGGGGGCCCGCAATGAGCAGTTCTTC,CASSLVRGGARNEQFF
TRBJ1-3,TRBV19,-,TRBD1,TGTGCCAGTAGCCGGACAGGGGGCGGAAACACCATATATTTT,CASSRTGGGNTIYF
TRBJ1-3,TRBV30,-,-,TGTGCCTGGGGGGCCAGGGCGTCGAACACCATATATTTT,CAWGARASNTIYF
TRBJ2-2,TRBV5-1,-,TRBD1,TGCGCCAGCAGCCGACAGGGGCCGAACACCGGGGAGCTGTTTTTT,CASSRQGPNTGELFF
TRBJ2-2,TRBV6-5,once,TRBD2,TGTGCCAGCAGTTACTCTCGGCGGGGGGACACCGGGGAGCTGTTTTTT,CASSYSRRGDTGELFF
TRBJ1-1,TRBV11-2,-,-,TGTGCCAGCAGTCGGATGGGGCAGTCCATGAACACTGAAGCTTTCTTT,CASSRMGQSMNTEAFF
TRBJ2-7,TRBV7-2,-,-,TGTGCCAGCAGCTTAGTACGGCTAGCCCCGTACGAGCAGTACTTC,CASSLVRLAPYEQYF
TRBJ2-5,TRBV5-4,-,TRBD2,TGTGCCAGCAGCTTGGCCGTAGTAGCGGGGGGGTCCGGGACCCAGTACTTC,CASSLAVVAGGSGTQYF
TRBJ1-1,TRBV18,once,-,TGTGCCAGCTCACCACGATTTTTCTGGCAGATGAACACTGAAGCTTTCTTT,CASSPRFFWQMNTEAFF
TRBJ1-6,TRBV4-1,-,-,TGCGCCAGCAGCCTCCCGTTGTCCCTCCACTTT,CASSLPLSLHF
TRBJ2-5,TRBV5-5,-,-,TGTGCCAGCAGCCGATCGACCAGGGGAGAGACCCAGTACTTC,CASSRSTRGETQYF
TRBJ1-5,TRBV18,-,TRBD1,TGTGCCAGCTCACCAACCGGGGGACAGGGGGGTCAGCCCCAGCATTTT,CASSPTGGQGGQPQHF
TRBJ1-2,TRBV5-6,-,-,TGTGCCAGCAGCTTGGGGTCCCTCCAGGGTGATGGCTACACCTTC,CASSLGSLQGDGYTF
TRBJ2-1,TRBV6-2/TRBV6-3,-,TRBD1,TGTGCCAGCAGTCGCCGGACAGGGGGCAATGAGCAGTTCTTC,CASSRRTGGNEQFF
TRBJ1-5,TRBV29-1,-,TRBD1,TGCAGCGTTGCCGGGACAGGGTTGAGCAATCAGCCCCAGCATTTT,CSVAGTGLSNQPQHF
TRBJ1-3,TRBV6-2/TRBV6-3,-,TRBD1,TGTGCCAGCAGTCGATGGGGACAGACTGGAAACACCATATATTTT,CASSRWGQTGNTIYF
TRBJ2-7,TRBV21-1,-,-,TGTGCCAGCAGCAAAGAACTAGCGGACTCCTACGAGCAGTACTTC,CASSKELADSYEQYF
TRBJ1-5,TRBV21-1,-,-,TGTGCCAGCAGCCAGGGATTCAATCAGCCCCAGCATTTT,CASSQGFNQPQHF
TRBJ2-2,TRBV2,-,TRBD1,TGTGCCAGCAGTCGACAGGGGAACACCGGGGAGCTGTTTTTT,CASSRQGNTGELFF
TRBJ2-5,TRBV6-5,-,-,TGTGCCAGCAGTTACTCGTATGGGAGCCCCCAAGAGACCCAGTACTTC,CASSYSYGSPQETQYF
TRBJ2-2,TRBV19,-,TRBD1,TGTGCCAGTAGTACCCCGACAGGGGGGATACCCGGGGAGCTGTTTTTT,CASSTPTGGIPGELFF
TRBJ1-1,TRBV9,-,TRBD1,TGTGCCAGCAGCCCACAGGGGGCAGTCGGGGAAGCTTTCTTT,CASSPQGAVGEAFF
TRBJ1-1,TRBV7-9,few,-,TGTGCCAGCAGCCTCACACTGAACACTGAAGCTTTCTTT,CASSLTLNTEAFF
TRBJ2-5,TRBV28,-,TRBD1,TGTGCCAGCAGAGGGACAGGGGGAATGGAGACCCAGTACTTC,CASRGTGGMETQYF
TRBJ2-4,TRBV6-5,-,-,TGTGCCAGCAGCGTCAGATCGACCAAAAACATTCAGTACTTC,CASSVRSTKNIQYF
TRBJ1-5,TRBV2,-,-,TGTGCCAGCAGTGATATCGGGGGGGCCGGCAATCAGCCCCAGCATTTT,CASSDIGGAGNQPQHF
TRBJ2-1,TRBV7-2,-,TRBD1,TGTGCCAGCAGCCTATCCGGGACAGGTATCAATGAGCAGTTCTTC,CASSLSGTGINEQFF
TRBJ2-5,TRBV7-9,once,TRBD2,TGTGCCAGCAGCTCCCTGAGCGGGGGCACTCAAGAGACCCAGTACTTC,CASSSLSGGTQETQYF
TRBJ1-6,TRBV7-2,few,TRBD1,TGTGCCAGCAGATTGACAGGGGGCGTGGATTCACCCCTCCACTTT,CASRLTGGVDSPLHF
TRBJ1-2,TRBV24-1,-,TRBD1,TGTGCCACCAGTGATTTGACAGGGGGCATCTCTGGCTACACCTTC,CATSDLTGGISGYTF
TRBJ1-1,TRBV6-5,many,-,TGTGCCAGCGAGAGGGCCGGTGAAGCTTTCTTT,CASERAGEAFF